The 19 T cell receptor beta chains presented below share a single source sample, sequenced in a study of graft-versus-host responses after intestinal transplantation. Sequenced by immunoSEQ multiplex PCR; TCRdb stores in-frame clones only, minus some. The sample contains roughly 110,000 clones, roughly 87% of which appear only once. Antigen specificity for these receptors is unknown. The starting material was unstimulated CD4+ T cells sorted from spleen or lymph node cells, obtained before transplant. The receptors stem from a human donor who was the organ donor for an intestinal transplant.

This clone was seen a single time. The CDR3 here is CASSLGAGSGANVLTF. The CDR3 DNA follows: TGTGCCAGCAGCTTAGGGGCGGGGTCTGGGGCCAACGTCCTGACTTTC. The chain links TRBV7-6 to TRBJ2-6, with a possible D match to TRBD2 (6 bases). CDR1 is SGHVS and CDR2 is FNYEAQ in the germline V gene. Deletions cut 1 base from V and 1 base from J, with 8 bases between. The CDR3 has 16 amino acids.

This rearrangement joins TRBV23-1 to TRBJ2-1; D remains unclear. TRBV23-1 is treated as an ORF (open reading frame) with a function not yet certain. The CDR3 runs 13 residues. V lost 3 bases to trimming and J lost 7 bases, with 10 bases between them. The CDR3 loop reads CASSHSTENEQFF. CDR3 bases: TGCGCCAGCAGTCATTCGACGGAAAATGAGCAGTTCTTC.

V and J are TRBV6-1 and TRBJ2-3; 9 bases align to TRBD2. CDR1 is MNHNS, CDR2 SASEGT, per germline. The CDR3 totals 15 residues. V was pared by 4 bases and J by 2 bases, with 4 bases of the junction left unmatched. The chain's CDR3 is CASSARLAATDTQYF. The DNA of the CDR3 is TGTGCCAGCAGTGCGAGACTAGCGGCCACAGATACGCAGTATTTT.

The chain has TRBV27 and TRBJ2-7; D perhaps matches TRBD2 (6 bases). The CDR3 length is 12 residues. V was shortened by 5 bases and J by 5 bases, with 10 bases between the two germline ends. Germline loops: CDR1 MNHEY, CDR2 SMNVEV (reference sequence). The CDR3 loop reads CASSRGGDEQYF. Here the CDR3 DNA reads TGTGCCAGCAGTCGCGGCGGGGACGAGCAGTACTTC.

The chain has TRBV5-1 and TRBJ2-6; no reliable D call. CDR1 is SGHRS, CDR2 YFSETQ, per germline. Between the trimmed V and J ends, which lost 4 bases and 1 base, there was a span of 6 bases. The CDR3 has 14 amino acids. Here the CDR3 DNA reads TGCGCCAGCAGCCTGGGTTCTGGGGCCAACGTCCTGACTTTC. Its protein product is CASSLGSGANVLTF.

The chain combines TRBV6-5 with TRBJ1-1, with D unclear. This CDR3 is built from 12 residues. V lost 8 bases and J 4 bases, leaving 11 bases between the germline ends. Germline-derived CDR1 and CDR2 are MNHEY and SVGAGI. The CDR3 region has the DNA TGTGCCAGCCTTGGGTCGCGCACTGAAGCTTTCTTT. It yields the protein CASLGSRTEAFF.

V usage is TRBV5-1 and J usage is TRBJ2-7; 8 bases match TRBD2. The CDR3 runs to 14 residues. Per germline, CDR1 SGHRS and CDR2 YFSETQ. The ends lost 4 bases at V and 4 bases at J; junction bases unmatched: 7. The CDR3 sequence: CASSGTSGGYEQYF. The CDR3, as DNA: TGCGCCAGCAGCGGTACTAGCGGAGGGTACGAGCAGTACTTC.

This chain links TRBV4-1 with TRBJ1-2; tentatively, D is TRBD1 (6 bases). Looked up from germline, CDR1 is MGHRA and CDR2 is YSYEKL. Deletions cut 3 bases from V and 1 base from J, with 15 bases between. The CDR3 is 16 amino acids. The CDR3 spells CASSHLTGSDNYGYTF. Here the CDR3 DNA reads TGCGCCAGCAGCCACTTAACAGGGAGCGATAACTATGGCTACACCTTC.

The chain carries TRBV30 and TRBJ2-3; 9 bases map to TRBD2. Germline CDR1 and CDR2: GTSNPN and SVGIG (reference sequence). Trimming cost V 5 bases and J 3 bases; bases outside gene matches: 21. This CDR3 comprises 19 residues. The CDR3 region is CAWGKRWGLAPLGTDTQYF. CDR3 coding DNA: TGTGCCTGGGGGAAAAGGTGGGGACTAGCCCCTTTGGGTACAGATACGCAGTATTTT.

CDR3 region: CASRDYTEAFF. The CDR3 bases are TGTGCCAGCAGGGATTACACTGAAGCTTTCTTT. The V call is TRBV6-5, the J call TRBJ1-1; D not certain. The length of the CDR3 is 11 residues. Germline-derived CDR1 and CDR2 are MNHEY and SVGAGI. Trimming left V 6 bases short and J 3 bases short, with 5 bases between.

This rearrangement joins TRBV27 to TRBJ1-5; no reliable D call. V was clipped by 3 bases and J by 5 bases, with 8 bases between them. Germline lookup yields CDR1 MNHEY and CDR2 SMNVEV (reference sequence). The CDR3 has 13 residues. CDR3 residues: CASSFRTYQPQHF. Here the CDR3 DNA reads TGTGCCAGCAGTTTCCGCACCTATCAGCCCCAGCATTTT.

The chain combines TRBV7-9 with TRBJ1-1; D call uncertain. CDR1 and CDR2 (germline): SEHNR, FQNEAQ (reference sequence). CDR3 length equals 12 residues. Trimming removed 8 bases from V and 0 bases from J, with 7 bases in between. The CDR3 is CASGRVNTEAFF. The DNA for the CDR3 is TGTGCCAGCGGACGAGTGAACACTGAAGCTTTCTTT.

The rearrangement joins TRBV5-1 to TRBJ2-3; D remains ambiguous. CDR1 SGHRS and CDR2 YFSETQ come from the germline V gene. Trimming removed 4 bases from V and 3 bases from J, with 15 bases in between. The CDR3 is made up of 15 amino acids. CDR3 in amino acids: CASSTDPGRTDTQYF. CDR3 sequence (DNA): TGCGCCAGCAGCACGGACCCCGGGCGAACAGATACGCAGTATTTT.

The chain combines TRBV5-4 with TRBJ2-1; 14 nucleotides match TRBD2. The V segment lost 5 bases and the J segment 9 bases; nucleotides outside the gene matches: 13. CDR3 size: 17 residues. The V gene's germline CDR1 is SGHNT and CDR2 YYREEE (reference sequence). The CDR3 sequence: CASSLGLAGGYSSEQFF. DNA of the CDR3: TGTGCCAGCAGTCTTGGACTAGCGGGAGGATATTCTAGTGAGCAGTTCTTC.

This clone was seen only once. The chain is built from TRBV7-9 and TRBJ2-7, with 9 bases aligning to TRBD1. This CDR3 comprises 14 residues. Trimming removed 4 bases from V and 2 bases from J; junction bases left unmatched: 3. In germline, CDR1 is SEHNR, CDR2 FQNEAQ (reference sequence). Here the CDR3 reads CASSSRDRAYEQYF. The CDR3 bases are TGTGCCAGCAGCTCCCGGGACAGGGCCTACGAGCAGTACTTC. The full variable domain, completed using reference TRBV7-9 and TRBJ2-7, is DTGVSQNPRHKITKRGQNVTFRCDPISEHNRLYWYRQTLGQGPEFLTYFQNEAQLEKSRLLSDRFSAERPKGSFSTLEIQRTEQGDSAMYLCASSSRDRAYEQYFGPGTRLTVT.

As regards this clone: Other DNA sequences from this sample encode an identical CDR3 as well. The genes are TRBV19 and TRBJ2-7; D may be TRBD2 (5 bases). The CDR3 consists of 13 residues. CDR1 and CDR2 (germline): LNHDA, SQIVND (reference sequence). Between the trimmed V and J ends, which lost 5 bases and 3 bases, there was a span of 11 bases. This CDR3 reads CASSLDRGYEQYF. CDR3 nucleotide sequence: TGTGCCAGTAGTCTCGATCGGGGCTACGAGCAGTACTTC.

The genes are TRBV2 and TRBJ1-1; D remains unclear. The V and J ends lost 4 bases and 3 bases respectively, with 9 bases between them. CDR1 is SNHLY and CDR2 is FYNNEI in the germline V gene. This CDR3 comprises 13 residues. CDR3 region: CASSVRVDTEAFF. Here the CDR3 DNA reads TGTGCCAGCAGTGTACGGGTCGACACTGAAGCTTTCTTT.

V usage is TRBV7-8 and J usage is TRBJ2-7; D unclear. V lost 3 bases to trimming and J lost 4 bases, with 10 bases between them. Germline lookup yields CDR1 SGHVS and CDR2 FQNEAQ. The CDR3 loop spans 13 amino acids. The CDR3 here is CASSLDYVYEQYF. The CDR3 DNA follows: TGTGCCAGCAGCTTGGATTACGTTTACGAGCAGTACTTC.

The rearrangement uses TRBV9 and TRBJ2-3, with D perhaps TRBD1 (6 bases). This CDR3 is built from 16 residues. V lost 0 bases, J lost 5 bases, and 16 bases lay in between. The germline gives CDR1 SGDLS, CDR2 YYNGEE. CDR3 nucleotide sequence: TGTGCCAGCAGCGTAGGATTAGGGGGACCCTTAGATACGCAGTATTTT. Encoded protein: CASSVGLGGPLDTQYF.